Listed below are T cell receptor beta chains from one sample, sequenced in a study of T cell responses to AZD1222 COVID-19 vaccine. Profiled with immunoSEQ multiplex PCR; TCRdb holds only in-frame clones, not every one. This sample has 150,000 to 200,000 clones, with around 88% found just once. The sequences come from peripheral blood, collected on day 0 of AZD1222 vaccination. Receptor source: an adult in good health. CDR3s leave out the opening cysteine and the closing phenylalanine or tryptophan. The size entry is marked missing in some rows and otherwise reads once, few, many or a size class.

V	size	CDR3
TRBV6-5	NA	ASIGPLNTEAF
TRBV6-2/TRBV6-3	once	ASSYRREKLF
TRBV3-1/TRBV3-2	few	ASSQDGAVRAIY
TRBV18	once	ASSPRGVTDTQY
TRBV5-5	NA	ASSLVLRDRVPDTQY
TRBV28	NA	ASSLGSGGFDTQY
TRBV7-3	NA	ASSLQGWTDTQY
TRBV11-2	NA	ASSLGRYTEAF
TRBV6-5	NA	ASGRDGVSTDTQY
TRBV29-1	NA	SSQVMNTEAF
TRBV6-5	NA	ASSYLGGGRTGELF
TRBV2	NA	ASSEGVDSPLH
TRBV9	once	ASSEGLGRDGYT
TRBV27	NA	ASRPMRPGGYEQY
TRBV27	NA	ASSLSQNDNQPQH
TRBV6-5	once	ASSFGQGNTEAF
TRBV7-9	NA	ASSLGAPYEQY
TRBV6-5	once	ASTTGVLWNQPQH
TRBV12-5	NA	ASGLVGIGIT
TRBV9	NA	ASSADGIPALDYT
TRBV5-4	NA	ASSLGAGVGTEAF
TRBV7-8	once	ASSRSGELF
TRBV5-1	NA	ASSGAGSPGNTIY
TRBV7-6	NA	ASSLSGNTEAF
TRBV21-1	NA	ASSKFRRDRWDQETQY
TRBV30	NA	AWSTGGGTNEKLF
TRBV5-6	NA	ASSWDRMPEAF
TRBV11-2	NA	ASSPPWGQGSDTQY
TRBV2	NA	ASRAGETRSPLH
TRBV5-1	NA	ASSSFGGTKQYEQY
TRBV7-9	NA	ASSLTYNEQF
TRBV7-6	few	ASSPVQGSFYEQY
TRBV9	NA	ASSVGQGAYEQY
TRBV9	once	ASSPQGRAGTEAF
TRBV12-3/TRBV12-4	NA	ASSLAFSPLH
TRBV7-9	few	ASSPRGERAEAF
TRBV6-1	NA	ASSDRAGVYNEQF
TRBV2	NA	ASSEAQGAGANVLT
TRBV2	few	ASSASRNDNEKLF
TRBV6-5	NA	ASSLQGTLFYEQY
TRBV5-1	NA	ASSLDYQETQY
TRBV7-9	few	ASSASGASSYNSPLH
TRBV30	NA	AWSPTDWGIVGNQPQH
TRBV2	NA	ASMTAANYGYT
TRBV30	NA	AWSPSGNQPQH
TRBV11-2	once	ASSYQGRPSSPLH
TRBV2	NA	ASSSQGAEYGYT
TRBV5-1	NA	ASSPASGSSYNEQF
TRBV7-2	NA	ASALGPAYEQY
TRBV19	NA	ASLTTGSFSNQPQH
TRBV3-1/TRBV3-2	NA	ASSQGPEKLF
TRBV5-1	NA	ASSLAGGVHNEQF
TRBV7-9	few	ASNETGSGANVLT
TRBV7-8	NA	ATRLGSSSSTDTQY